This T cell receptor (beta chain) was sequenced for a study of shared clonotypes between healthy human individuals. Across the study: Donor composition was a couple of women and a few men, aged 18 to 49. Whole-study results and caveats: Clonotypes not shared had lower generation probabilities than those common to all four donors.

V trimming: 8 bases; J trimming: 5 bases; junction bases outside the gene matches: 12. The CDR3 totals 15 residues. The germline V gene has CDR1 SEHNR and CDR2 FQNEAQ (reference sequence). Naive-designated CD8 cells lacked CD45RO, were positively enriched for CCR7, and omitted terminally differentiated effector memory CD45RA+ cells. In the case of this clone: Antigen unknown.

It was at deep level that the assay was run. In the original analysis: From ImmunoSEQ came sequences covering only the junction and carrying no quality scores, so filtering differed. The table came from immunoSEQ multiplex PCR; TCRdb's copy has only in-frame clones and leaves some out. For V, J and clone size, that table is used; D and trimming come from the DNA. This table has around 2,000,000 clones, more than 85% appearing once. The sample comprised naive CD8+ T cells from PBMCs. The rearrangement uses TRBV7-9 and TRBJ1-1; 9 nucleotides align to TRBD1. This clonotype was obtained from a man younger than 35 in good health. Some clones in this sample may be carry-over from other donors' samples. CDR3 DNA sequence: TGTGCCAGCGGGACCCGGGACAGGGTGGGTACTGAAGCTTTCTTT. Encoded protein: CASGTRDRVGTEAFF.